Listed below are T cell receptor beta chains from one sample, sequenced in a study of shared clonotypes between healthy human individuals. TCRdb's copy holds only in-frame clones and misses some; the assay was immunoSEQ multiplex PCR. The sample has fewer than 2.5 million clones; 93% are singletons. Sequenced sample: naive CD4+ T cells from PBMCs. The receptor source for this set is a man younger than 30 in good health. Some clones in this sample may be carry-over from other donors' samples. CDR3s include the opening cysteine and the closing phenylalanine or tryptophan. Each record gives: clone size, J gene, V gene, CDR3 protein. The size entry is marked missing in some rows and otherwise reads once, few, many or a size class.

>NA|TRBJ2-1|TRBV4-1
CASSPPPGEQFF
>NA|TRBJ2-2|TRBV25-1
CASSVQPTTGELFF
>NA|TRBJ2-1|TRBV30
CAWSVGLASAYNEQFF
>once|TRBJ1-1|TRBV29-1
CSVGWGNTEAFF
>NA|TRBJ1-1|TRBV6-6
CANKNGQAEAFF
>NA|TRBJ2-5|TRBV11-1
CASSLGNRVQETQYF
>NA|TRBJ2-1|TRBV27
CASSFEGRGSYNEQFF
>NA|TRBJ2-7|TRBV28
CASSLATMGYEQYF
>NA|TRBJ1-2|TRBV7-2
CASSLSGYGYTF
>NA|TRBJ1-1|TRBV5-1
CASSLAETEAFF
>NA|TRBJ1-1|TRBV5-4
CASSLPGDLDTEAFF
>NA|TRBJ2-1|TRBV2
CASRGYNEQFF
>NA|TRBJ2-1|TRBV7-2
CASSLVLTRVSSYNEQFF
>NA|TRBJ2-5|TRBV5-1
CASSFNWGSARKLETQYF
>NA|TRBJ2-5|TRBV7-2
CASSLVRETQYF
>NA|TRBJ1-5|TRBV10-2
CASSTTGAYSNQPQHF
>NA|TRBJ1-1|TRBV6-4
CASRADSQAGEAFF
>once|TRBJ1-1|TRBV7-9
CASSLQGGAEAFF
>NA|TRBJ1-5|TRBV19
CASSIIGASPSNQPQHF
>NA|TRBJ2-7|TRBV5-1
CASSLGTSEAYEQYF
>NA|TRBJ2-5|TRBV4-1
CASSQDGGTQETQYF
>NA|TRBJ2-4|TRBV21-1
CASSKVKPGTGNDIAKNIQYF
>NA|TRBJ1-1|TRBV7-8
CASSLGLRLNTEAFF
>NA|TRBJ2-5|TRBV9
CASSVVPSSETQYF
>NA|TRBJ2-5|TRBV5-1
CASSLGAGTLQETQYF
>NA|TRBJ1-3|TRBV4-1
CASSPGVQTGRRNTIYF
>NA|TRBJ1-3|TRBV7-3
CASSLLGGYSGNTIYF
>NA|TRBJ2-7|TRBV7-2
CASSSRLEENTYEQYF
>NA|TRBJ2-3|TRBV30
CAWGLQGTGISTDTQYF
>once|TRBJ2-4|TRBV9
CASSPKREVNIQYF
>few|TRBJ1-1|TRBV4-2
CASSQATEYTEAFF
>NA|TRBJ2-1|TRBV9
CASSVGGPTRGSYNEQFF
>NA|TRBJ1-1|TRBV6-1
CASRRTVTTEAFF
>NA|TRBJ1-2|TRBV6-6
CASSLRDSLFGYTF
>NA|TRBJ2-6|TRBV19
CASSIVLSGANVLTF
>once|TRBJ1-1|TRBV19
CASSRKGQGVTEAFF
>NA|TRBJ2-7|TRBV7-2
CASSLVPSGRTYEQYF
>NA|TRBJ2-3|TRBV5-5
CASSTGAVGTDTQYF
>NA|TRBJ1-1|TRBV7-9
CASSLKLMNTEAFF
>NA|TRBJ2-5|TRBV28
CASSFVGQETQYF
>NA|TRBJ2-1|TRBV7-9
CASSRTGTSGSIEQFF
>NA|TRBJ1-3|TRBV5-4
CASSPAGGTGNTIYF
>NA|TRBJ2-7|TRBV14
CASSPLSGTAYEQYF
>NA|TRBJ1-3|TRBV5-1
CASSRTGTESFAGNTIYF
>NA|TRBJ2-7|TRBV5-1
CASSLSGTDSYEQYF
>NA|TRBJ2-6|TRBV19
CASSAGTGYAGANVLTF
>NA|TRBJ1-4|TRBV27
CATRRGEKLFF
>NA|TRBJ2-5|TRBV25-1
CASSESGVRVLETQYF
>NA|TRBJ2-4|TRBV2
CASRPGLAGEEYIQYF
>NA|TRBJ2-1|TRBV19
CASTGTTYNEQFF
>NA|NA|TRBV28
CASSLVGQGFYEQYF